The 21 T cell receptor beta chains below come from one sample, sequenced in a study of blood T cell repertoires in COVID-19. TCRdb's copy holds only in-frame clones and misses some; the assay was immunoSEQ multiplex PCR. The profile covers approximately 100,000 clones, with 87% appearing a single time and 15% taken by the ten largest. Material for sequencing was peripheral blood. Receptors originate from a man aged 50-59 years with acute or convalescent COVID-19.

The DNA for the CDR3 is TGTGCCAGTAGTCCCACAGGGGGCCATGGCTACACCTTC. Encoded protein: CASSPTGGHGYTF. This chain connects TRBV19 to TRBJ1-2, with 9 bases matching TRBD1. Germline CDR1 LNHDA, CDR2 SQIVND (reference sequence). Trimming removed 5 bases from V and 6 bases from J; junction bases left unmatched: 4. The CDR3 sequence is 13 residues long.

The V call is TRBV28, the J call TRBJ1-2; no firm D call. This CDR3 is 15 amino acids long. The germline CDR1 and CDR2 sequences are MDHEN and SYDVKM. V was shortened by 3 bases and J by 1 base, with 12 bases between the two germline ends. CDR3 DNA sequence: TGTGCCAGCAGTTTCACGTTCGGGGTTAACTATGGCTACACCTTC. It translates to CASSFTFGVNYGYTF.

The rearrangement uses TRBV29-1 and TRBJ1-2; D not resolved. The ends were cut back, 4 bases at V and 2 bases at J, with 8 bases in the middle. This CDR3 has 12 amino acids. Germline CDR1 reads SQVTM; CDR2 reads ANQGSEA. The CDR3 DNA is TGCAGCGTTGGAGGGCAGAACTATGGCTACACCTTC. Protein product: CSVGGQNYGYTF. The variable domain in full, completed from reference TRBV29-1 and TRBJ1-2, reads SAVISQKPSRDICQRGTSLTIQCQVDSQVTMMFWYRQQPGQSLTLIATANQGSEATYESGFVIDKFPISRPNLTFSTLTVSNMSPEDSSIYLCSVGGQNYGYTFGSGTRLTVV.

The chain recombines TRBV3-1 (or the pseudogene TRBV3-2) with TRBJ1-3; no clear D. Trimming removed 3 bases at V and 0 bases at J, with 6 bases between. The CDR3 has 14 amino acids. Germline CDR1 reads LGHDT; CDR2 reads YNNKEL (reference sequence). CDR3 sequence: CASSQDYSGNTIYF. The CDR3 coding sequence is TGTGCCAGCAGCCAGGACTACTCTGGAAACACCATATATTTT.

This rearrangement joins TRBV25-1 to TRBJ1-1; 9 bases are a match to TRBD1. There are 11 residues in the CDR3. Looked up from germline, CDR1 is MGHDK and CDR2 is SYGVNS. The ends lost 6 bases at V and 10 bases at J; junction bases unmatched: 3. CDR3 residues: CASRRTGVAFF. Here the CDR3 DNA reads TGTGCCAGCAGGCGGACAGGGGTAGCTTTCTTT.

The gene calls are TRBV30 and TRBJ2-1, with 12 bases matching TRBD2. Per germline, CDR1 GTSNPN and CDR2 SVGIG (reference sequence). This CDR3 spans 16 amino acids. Trimming took 0 bases from V and 6 from J; bases not matched to a gene: 6. The CDR3, as DNA: TGTGCCTGGAGTGTACAACTAGCGGGAGGCCTCAATGAGCAGTTCTTC. Translated: CAWSVQLAGGLNEQFF.

This chain uses TRBV18 with TRBJ1-6, with 7 nucleotides matching TRBD1. The trim removed 3 bases at V and 9 bases at J, leaving 2 bases unmatched. Germline V CDR1 and CDR2: KGHSH, LQKENI. CDR3 length: 13 residues. The CDR3 nucleotides are TGTGCCAGCTCACCCGACAGGGTTTCACCCCTCCACTTT. Residues: CASSPDRVSPLHF.

This clone was seen once. The chain employs TRBV27 and TRBJ2-3; D perhaps matches TRBD2 (6 bases). V lost 4 bases to trimming and J lost 3 bases, with 11 bases between them. The germline V gene encodes CDR1 MNHEY and CDR2 SMNVEV (reference sequence). The CDR3 consists of 14 residues. CDR3 sequence (DNA): TGTGCCAGCAGTTATTGGGGGGTAACAGATACGCAGTATTTT. This encodes CASSYWGVTDTQYF.

This sequence joins TRBV28 and TRBJ2-5; D is perhaps TRBD2 (6 bases). From germline, CDR1 is MDHEN and CDR2 SYDVKM. The CDR3 spans 13 residues. V shed 7 bases and J shed 5 bases, with 14 bases lying between them. The CDR3 DNA reads TGTGCCAGCACTAGCGAGGTGGGCGAGACCCAGTACTTC. Translated: CASTSEVGETQYF.

The gene calls are TRBV4-1 and TRBJ1-2, with D possibly TRBD1 on 6 matching bases. CDR3 length equals 19 residues. Germline CDR1 MGHRA, CDR2 YSYEKL. V was shortened by 2 bases and J by 7 bases, with 29 bases between the two germline ends. The CDR3: CASSQIQARQGRVFGGYTF. In DNA, the CDR3 is TGCGCCAGCAGCCAAATTCAAGCTAGGCAGGGGCGCGTTTTTGGTGGCTACACCTTC.

This chain joins TRBV5-1 and TRBJ1-1; D might be TRBD1 (6 bases). Deletions cut 4 bases from V and 5 bases from J, with 15 bases between. The CDR3 sequence is 14 residues long. Germline lookup yields CDR1 SGHRS and CDR2 YFSETQ. CDR3 nucleotides: TGCGCCAGCAGCCCAATCAGGGGCGGGACTGAAGCTTTCTTT. This translates into CASSPIRGGTEAFF.

The chain links TRBV12-5 to TRBJ2-3; 9 bases line up with TRBD1. The CDR3 totals 14 residues. V shed 5 bases, J shed 1 base, and the junction held 1 base outside the gene matches. Germline V gives CDR1 LGHNT, CDR2 FRNRAP. In nucleotides, the CDR3 is TGTGCTAGTGGTCGGGACAGGGGCACAGATACGCAGTATTTT. This encodes CASGRDRGTDTQYF.

The chain couples TRBV18 to TRBJ2-7, with 8 bases identical to TRBD1. The CDR3 extends over 15 amino acids. In germline, CDR1 is KGHSH, CDR2 LQKENI. The junction had 11 bases not matched to a gene; V was cut back by 3 bases and J by 7 bases. In nucleotides, the CDR3 is TGTGCCAGCTCACCGACGGCTCAGGGGGCTTCAGAGCAGTACTTC. Encoded protein: CASSPTAQGASEQYF.

The chain is built from TRBV5-1 and TRBJ2-7, with 8 bases matching TRBD1. This CDR3 region has 15 residues. With V trimmed by 5 bases and J by 1 base, 8 bases remained unmatched. Germline V CDR1 and CDR2: SGHRS, YFSETQ. CDR3 in amino acids: CASSSGTGSSYEQYF. Written as DNA, the CDR3 is TGCGCCAGCAGTTCCGGGACAGGTTCTTCCTACGAGCAGTACTTC.

This sequence joins TRBV4-1 and TRBJ2-3; 11 nucleotides match TRBD2. Per the germline V gene, CDR1 is MGHRA and CDR2 is YSYEKL. J was trimmed by 2 bases and V by 5 bases; bases with no gene match: 6. The CDR3 length is 16 residues. CDR3 sequence (DNA): TGCGCCAGCAGCTCTAGACTAGCGGGGAACACAGATACGCAGTATTTT. Translated, it gives CASSSRLAGNTDTQYF.

V usage is TRBV5-1 and J usage is TRBJ1-3; 10 bases align to TRBD1. CDR1 and CDR2 from the germline V gene are SGHRS and YFSETQ. J was trimmed by 8 bases and V by 4 bases; bases with no gene match: 9. The CDR3 has 15 amino acids. CDR3 region: CASSPSTGGGHTIYF. CDR3 sequence (DNA): TGCGCCAGCAGCCCGTCGACAGGGGGCGGACACACCATATATTTT.

This chain joins TRBV6-5 and TRBJ2-3, with D tentatively TRBD2 (6 bases). The CDR3 is 14 residues long. Germline CDR1 MNHEY, CDR2 SVGAGI. V dropped 6 bases and J dropped 4 bases, with 14 bases sitting between them. The CDR3 DNA reads TGTGCCAGCAGGGAGGGGAGGTGGGCAGATACGCAGTATTTT. The encoded protein is CASREGRWADTQYF.

The chain uses TRBV10-3 and TRBJ2-5, with 9 bases lining up with TRBD1. The CDR3 is 14 amino acids. Germline trimming cut 4 bases from V and 3 bases from J; bases unmatched to any gene: 3. Germline CDR1 and CDR2: ENHRY and SYGVKD. CDR3: CAISGGDREETQYF. CDR3 nucleotide sequence: TGTGCCATCAGTGGGGGGGACAGGGAAGAGACCCAGTACTTC.

This chain connects TRBV7-9 to TRBJ1-2, with D possibly TRBD1 on 6 matching bases. The CDR3 sequence is 13 residues long. Germline values: CDR1 SEHNR, CDR2 FQNEAQ (reference sequence). V gave up 5 bases and J gave up 3 bases, with 10 bases separating them. The CDR3 DNA reads as TGTGCCAGCAGCGTTAGGACAGACTATGGCTACACCTTC. It yields the protein CASSVRTDYGYTF.

The gene calls are TRBV12-5 and TRBJ2-7; D remains unclear. Germline V CDR1 and CDR2: LGHNT, FRNRAP. V was clipped by 5 bases and J by 4 bases, with 9 bases between them. The CDR3 sequence is 12 residues long. The CDR3 DNA reads TGTGCTAGTGGTCCAACAGTGTACGAGCAGTACTTC. Translated, it gives CASGPTVYEQYF.

CDR3 residues: CASSPPGAEQFF. CDR3 DNA sequence: TGTGCCAGCTCACCCCCGGGAGCTGAGCAGTTCTTC. The V and J genes are TRBV18 and TRBJ2-1, with D perhaps TRBD2 (6 bases). From germline, CDR1 is KGHSH and CDR2 LQKENI. The CDR3 extends over 12 amino acids. V was trimmed by 3 bases and J by 9 bases, leaving 9 bases between them. Supplemented by reference TRBV18 and TRBJ2-1, the full variable domain reads NAGVMQNPRHLVRRRGQEARLRCSPMKGHSHVYWYRQLPEEGLKFMVYLQKENIIDESGMPKERFSAEFPKEGPSILRIQQVVRGDSAAYFCASSPPGAEQFFGPGTRLTVL.